The 23 T cell receptor beta chains in this list originate from one sample, sequenced in a study of blood T cell repertoires in COVID-19. TCRdb keeps only in-frame clones here, not all; method: immunoSEQ multiplex PCR. The sample lists around 23,000 clones, roughly 90% seen once, with 9% to 15% in the top ten. The sequenced sample was peripheral blood. The source is an elderly woman with active or convalescent COVID-19.

CDR3: CASRRTGTQNTEAFF. CDR3 sequence (DNA): TGTGCCAGCAGAAGAACCGGGACACAGAACACTGAAGCTTTCTTT. The chain carries TRBV6-5 and TRBJ1-1; tentative D call: TRBD1 (6 bases). The V gene lost 6 bases and the J gene lost 1 base, with 15 bases spanning the gap. CDR1 and CDR2 (germline): MNHEY, SVGAGI. There are 15 residues in the CDR3.

The CDR3 loop is CASSGGQGAGNSPLHF. In DNA, the CDR3 is TGTGCCAGCAGTGGGGGACAGGGGGCTGGGAATTCACCCCTCCACTTT. The chain uses TRBV2 and TRBJ1-6; 12 bases are shared with TRBD1. V was clipped by 4 bases and J by 7 bases; unmatched bases: 5. There are 16 residues in the CDR3. CDR1 SNHLY and CDR2 FYNNEI come from the germline V gene.

The rearrangement uses TRBV28 and TRBJ2-7; TRBD2 aligns across 11 bases. There are 16 residues in the CDR3. CDR1 MDHEN and CDR2 SYDVKM come from the germline V gene. V trimming: 6 bases; J trimming: 2 bases; junction bases outside the gene matches: 9. CDR3 bases: TGTGCCAGCAGGCGGGGGGCTAGCGGGAGGCCCTACGAGCAGTACTTC. Translation: CASRRGASGRPYEQYF.

The chain is built from TRBV5-5 and TRBJ2-5; D call uncertain. Germline values: CDR1 SGHKS, CDR2 YYEKEE (reference sequence). V was clipped by 4 bases and J by 5 bases, with 12 bases between them. CDR3 length: 13 residues. The DNA for the CDR3 is TGTGCCAGCAGCCCCCTCAGCGACGAGACCCAGTACTTC. Its protein is CASSPLSDETQYF.

As DNA, the CDR3 is TGCGCCAGCAGTCTAGAAGGGACAGGGGGCTACACCTTC. Amino acids: CASSLEGTGGYTF. J is TRBJ1-2 and V is TRBV4-1, with 9 bases aligning to TRBD1. The germline V gene has CDR1 MGHRA and CDR2 YSYEKL. The CDR3 spans 13 residues. V was pared by 6 bases and J by 8 bases, with 7 bases of the junction left unmatched.

The chain has TRBV7-3 and TRBJ1-6, with 7 bases identical to TRBD1. Per the germline V gene, CDR1 is SGHTA and CDR2 is FQGTGA. The CDR3 is 15 residues long. Trimming at V came to 5 bases and at J to 7 bases, leaving 8 bases not matched to a gene. The DNA of the CDR3 is TGTGCCAGCAGCGCGGGACAGCCCCCAAATTCACCCCTCCACTTT. Protein product: CASSAGQPPNSPLHF.

The chain is built from TRBV19 and TRBJ2-4; D is possibly TRBD1 (6 bases). Germline values: CDR1 LNHDA, CDR2 SQIVND (reference sequence). V lost 5 bases and J 6 bases, leaving 20 bases between the germline ends. CDR3 length: 16 residues. For the CDR3, the DNA is TGTGCCAGTAGTCTGCCGACAGGAAAGTCGGGAAACATTCAGTACTTC. Translated: CASSLPTGKSGNIQYF.

This clone was seen only once. The chain links TRBV11-2 to TRBJ2-3, with 11 nucleotides matching TRBD1. Germline CDR1 SGHAT, CDR2 FQNNGV. CDR3 length equals 17 residues. The V gene end was trimmed by 5 bases and the J gene end by 7 bases; junction bases not matched to a gene: 14. The CDR3 nucleotides read TGTGCCAGCAGCACTTTAAGCGGACAGGGGGCTTTTAATACGCAGTATTTT. Translated: CASSTLSGQGAFNTQYF.

The chain employs TRBV5-1 and TRBJ1-1; D might be TRBD1 (5 bases). CDR3 length: 16 residues. Germline V gene data show CDR1 as SGHRS and CDR2 as YFSETQ. The ends were cut back, 4 bases at V and 1 base at J, with 17 bases in the middle. This CDR3 reads CASSQYPAGGNTEAFF. As DNA, the CDR3 is TGCGCCAGCAGCCAATACCCAGCGGGGGGGAACACTGAAGCTTTCTTT.

The chain employs TRBV7-6 and TRBJ1-5; 7 nucleotides match TRBD1. The J segment lost 5 bases and the V segment lost 1 base, leaving 5 bases of the junction unmatched. CDR3 length equals 15 residues. Germline V gene data show CDR1 as SGHVS and CDR2 as FNYEAQ. CDR3 nucleotide sequence: TGTGCCAGCAGCTTAGGGAGGGGGCCGGATCAGCCCCAGCATTTT. Its translation is CASSLGRGPDQPQHF. The full variable domain, completed using reference TRBV7-6 and TRBJ1-5, is GAGVSQSPRYKVTKRGQDVALRCDPISGHVSLYWYRQALGQGPEFLTYFNYEAQQDKSGLPNDRFSAERPEGSISTLTIQRTEQRDSAMYRCASSLGRGPDQPQHFGDGTRLSIL.

The CDR3 DNA reads TGTGCCAGCAGCATCTACAGGGGCAATGAGCAGTTCTTC. Translated: CASSIYRGNEQFF. The gene calls are TRBV6-2 or TRBV6-3 and TRBJ2-1; 7 nucleotides align to TRBD1. V gave up 6 bases and J gave up 6 bases; unmatched junction bases: 5. The CDR3 contains 13 residues. In germline, CDR1 is MNHEY, CDR2 SVGEGT.

This chain links TRBV3-1 (or the pseudogene TRBV3-2) with TRBJ2-2; TRBD1 matches 7 bases. CDR1 is LGHDT and CDR2 is YNNKEL in the germline V gene (reference sequence). The CDR3 has 16 amino acids. V trimming: 5 bases; J trimming: 3 bases; junction bases outside the gene matches: 9. The CDR3 is CASSGDREIHTGELFF. The DNA for the CDR3 is TGTGCCAGCAGCGGAGACAGGGAGATCCACACCGGGGAGCTGTTTTTT.

The chain links TRBV4-3 to TRBJ1-5, with D possibly matching TRBD1 (5 bases). CDR3 length: 15 residues. Looked up from germline, CDR1 is LGHNA and CDR2 is YSLEER. V was clipped by 0 bases and J by 5 bases, with 11 bases between them. CDR3 amino acids: CASSQDRQGYQPQHF. The CDR3 DNA reads TGCGCCAGCAGCCAAGACCGTCAGGGATATCAGCCCCAGCATTTT.

The rearrangement joins TRBV27 to TRBJ2-3, with D hard to call. V dropped 6 bases and J dropped 8 bases, with 15 bases sitting between them. Per the germline V gene, CDR1 is MNHEY and CDR2 is SMNVEV (reference sequence). This CDR3 has 13 amino acids. The CDR3 sequence is CASRTGSLGTQYF. The CDR3 DNA is TGTGCCAGCAGAACCGGGTCTCTGGGTACGCAGTATTTT.

This clone was counted a few times. The J gene is TRBJ1-6, the V gene TRBV5-5; D perhaps matches TRBD1 (6 bases). Germline V lookup: CDR1 SGHKS, CDR2 YYEKEE (reference sequence). The CDR3 is made up of 16 amino acids. The V gene lost 4 bases and the J gene lost 6 bases, with 17 bases spanning the gap. The CDR3 region is CASSARDTGFNSPLHF. In DNA form, the CDR3 reads TGTGCCAGCAGCGCCCGGGACACGGGATTTAATTCACCCCTCCACTTT.

The chain combines TRBV6-4 with TRBJ2-1; TRBD2 aligns across 7 bases. Germline V gives CDR1 MRHNA, CDR2 SNTAGT. This CDR3 is built from 14 residues. With V trimmed by 5 bases and J by 6 bases, 7 bases remained unmatched. CDR3 amino acids: CASSLAGAPNEQFF. CDR3 coding DNA: TGTGCCAGCAGTCTCGCGGGAGCCCCCAATGAGCAGTTCTTC.

The chain employs TRBV27 and TRBJ2-2, with D tentatively TRBD2 (6 bases). The CDR3 is made up of 17 amino acids. Germline assignment: CDR1 MNHEY and CDR2 SMNVEV (reference sequence). V lost 5 bases to trimming and J lost 2 bases, with 18 bases between them. The CDR3 loop is CASSPQEGPPNTGELFF. As DNA, the CDR3 is TGTGCCAGCAGTCCCCAGGAGGGGCCCCCCAACACCGGGGAGCTGTTTTTT.

The chain couples TRBV19 to TRBJ1-1; TRBD1 matches at 7 bases. Germline V lookup: CDR1 LNHDA, CDR2 SQIVND (reference sequence). V shed 8 bases, J shed 11 bases, and the junction held 14 bases outside the gene matches. CDR3 length equals 13 residues. The DNA for the CDR3 is TGTGCCAGTCGGTTCGACAGGGTAAAGAAGGCTTTCTTT. Translated: CASRFDRVKKAFF.

The chain is built from TRBV19 and TRBJ1-5; D gene unclear. Per the germline V gene, CDR1 is LNHDA and CDR2 is SQIVND (reference sequence). Trimming removed 9 bases at V and 0 bases at J, with 6 bases between. The CDR3 loop spans 12 amino acids. This CDR3 reads CASRNSNQPQHF. The DNA of the CDR3 is TGTGCCAGCAGGAATAGCAATCAGCCCCAGCATTTT.

CDR3 DNA: TGTGCCACCAGTGCCCTACGAGGGACTACGAACAATGAGCAGTTCTTC. The encoded protein is CATSALRGTTNNEQFF. This chain joins TRBV24-1 and TRBJ2-1; TRBD2 agrees at 7 bases. Germline CDR1 KGHDR, CDR2 SFDVKD. V dropped 5 bases and J dropped 5; count of bases not matched to a gene: 11. The CDR3 runs 16 residues.

This chain connects TRBV10-3 to TRBJ2-7, with a possible D match to TRBD1 (5 bases). Germline V lookup: CDR1 ENHRY, CDR2 SYGVKD. The V gene lost 6 bases and the J gene lost 5 bases, with 17 bases spanning the gap. The CDR3 has 14 residues. The CDR3 sequence is CAIRVTEPEDEQYF. In DNA form, the CDR3 reads TGTGCCATCAGAGTGACAGAGCCCGAAGACGAGCAGTACTTC.

The chain employs TRBV20-1 and TRBJ1-1; D gene uncertain. The length of the CDR3 is 10 residues. In germline, CDR1 is DFQATT, CDR2 SNEGSKA (reference sequence). V was shortened by 3 bases and J by 4 bases, with 3 bases between the two germline ends. CDR3 loop: CSARATEAFF. The CDR3 DNA reads TGCAGTGCTAGGGCCACTGAAGCTTTCTTT.

This chain uses TRBV20-1 with TRBJ2-7; 8 nucleotides line up with TRBD2. J was trimmed by 1 base and V by 6 bases; bases with no gene match: 5. The germline V gene has CDR1 DFQATT and CDR2 SNEGSKA (reference sequence). There are 13 residues in the CDR3. CDR3 bases: TGCAGTGCAAGTGGGACTAGTTCCTACGAGCAGTACTTC. Its translation is CSASGTSSYEQYF.